What follows are 32 T cell receptor beta chains derived from one specimen sequenced in a study of blood T cell repertoires in COVID-19. The data were produced by immunoSEQ multiplex PCR, yet TCRdb's version contains in-frame clones alone and is incomplete. The sample carries about 170,000 clones, more than 85% recorded once. Sequencing was done on a sample of peripheral blood. These receptors were taken from an elderly woman with COVID-19, enrolled during active disease.

The rearrangement joins TRBV28 to TRBJ1-3, with D uncertain. CDR1 and CDR2 from the germline V gene are MDHEN and SYDVKM. Trimming stripped 6 bases from V and 1 base from J, with 13 bases between. CDR3 length: 15 residues. The DNA for the CDR3 is TGTGCCAGCAGCCCACCCCGGGGATCTGGAAACACCATATATTTT. Amino acid sequence: CASSPPRGSGNTIYF.

This clone was found a few times. The CDR3 here is CASSEYASGTYEQYF. For the CDR3, the DNA is TGTGCCAGCAGTGAATACGCTAGCGGAACCTACGAGCAGTACTTC. The genes are TRBV25-1 and TRBJ2-7, with TRBD2 matching 7 bases. The junction had 4 bases not matched to a gene; V was cut back by 0 bases and J by 2 bases. CDR1 and CDR2 (germline): MGHDK, SYGVNS. CDR3 length: 15 amino acids.

This clone was picked up one time. The CDR3 coding sequence is TGTGCCAGTAGTAGTTCGGCAGGGGTGACACCCCTCCACTTT. Translation: CASSSSAGVTPLHF. The rearrangement links TRBV19 to TRBJ1-6; maybe TRBD1 (6 bases). Per the germline V gene, CDR1 is LNHDA and CDR2 is SQIVND (reference sequence). The V end was cut by 4 bases, the J end by 11 bases, with 15 bases between. The CDR3 length is 14 residues.

V gene TRBV15 combines with J gene TRBJ2-7; possibly TRBD1 for D (6 bases). The germline gives CDR1 LNHNV, CDR2 YYDKDF (reference sequence). The CDR3 extends over 16 amino acids. Trimming took 0 bases from V and 6 from J, leaving 18 bases between them. CDR3 in DNA: TGTGCCACCAGCAGAGATGTCGACAGGTTCGGCGGCGAGCAGTACTTC. It is translated as CATSRDVDRFGGEQYF.

The J gene is TRBJ2-1, the V gene TRBV7-2, with D possibly TRBD2 on 6 matching bases. Germline V CDR1 and CDR2: SGHTA, FQGNSA. This CDR3 has 14 amino acids. Trimming left V 1 base short and J 7 bases short, with 11 bases between. The CDR3 DNA follows: TGTGCCAGCAGCTTAGGGGGGGTTGGGAATGAGCAGTTCTTC. Translating gives CASSLGGVGNEQFF.

The rearrangement links TRBV5-1 to TRBJ2-2; maybe TRBD1 (5 bases). The germline gives CDR1 SGHRS, CDR2 YFSETQ. The CDR3 contains 15 residues. V lost 4 bases and J 2 bases, leaving 12 bases between the germline ends. This CDR3 is CASSVTTANTGELFF. The CDR3 nucleotides read TGCGCCAGCAGCGTAACGACAGCCAACACCGGGGAGCTGTTTTTT.

V gene TRBV28 combines with J gene TRBJ2-2, with D perhaps matching TRBD1 (6 bases). Germline V gives CDR1 MDHEN, CDR2 SYDVKM. V dropped 6 bases and J dropped 4 bases, with 9 bases sitting between them. The CDR3 totals 13 residues. CDR3 sequence reads: CASSRQVTGELFF. The CDR3 coding sequence is TGTGCCAGCAGCCGACAGGTCACCGGGGAGCTGTTTTTT.

The rearrangement uses TRBV20-1 and TRBJ2-3, with 7 bases aligning to TRBD1. The CDR3 has 15 amino acids. Germline CDR1 and CDR2: DFQATT and SNEGSKA (reference sequence). V shed 3 bases, J shed 2 bases, and the junction held 8 bases outside the gene matches. The CDR3 DNA follows: TGCAGTGCTAGTGCCCCGGGACAGTCCACAGATACGCAGTATTTT. Residues: CSASAPGQSTDTQYF.

The chain links TRBV7-2 to TRBJ2-1; D not certain. The V end was cut by 5 bases, the J end by 9 bases, with 8 bases between. The CDR3 covers 11 residues. Germline CDR1 is SGHTA and CDR2 is FQGNSA. The CDR3 DNA reads TGTGCCAGCAGCCGTCCGGGTGAGCAGTTCTTC. The encoded protein is CASSRPGEQFF.

The chain recombines TRBV5-1 with TRBJ2-7; 10 bases match TRBD2. V gave up 4 bases and J gave up 3 bases; unmatched junction bases: 13. The germline CDR1 and CDR2 sequences are SGHRS and YFSETQ. The CDR3 spans 17 residues. The CDR3 DNA reads TGCGCCAGCAGCACATCTAGCGGGAGCAACAAACTCTACGAGCAGTACTTC. Translation gives CASSTSSGSNKLYEQYF.

This chain connects TRBV9 to TRBJ2-7, with 14 bases identical to TRBD2. The CDR3 has 15 amino acids. The germline V gene has CDR1 SGDLS and CDR2 YYNGEE. V shed 3 bases and J 2 bases; nucleotides not matched to a gene: 1. The CDR3 bases are TGTGCCAGCAGCGAGGGACTAGCGGGAGCCTACGAGCAGTACTTC. The encoded protein is CASSEGLAGAYEQYF.

This chain joins TRBV5-5 and TRBJ2-7; TRBD1 matches 7 bases. Germline CDR1 and CDR2: SGHKS and YYEKEE (reference sequence). Trimming took 2 bases from V and 2 from J; bases not matched to a gene: 7. There are 15 residues in the CDR3. As DNA, the CDR3 is TGTGCCAGCAGCTTTCCCGGGACAGAAGCCTACGAGCAGTACTTC. Residues: CASSFPGTEAYEQYF.

The chain combines TRBV2 with TRBJ2-2; 9 bases are a match to TRBD2. The CDR3 sequence is 15 residues long. Germline V gives CDR1 SNHLY, CDR2 FYNNEI. Losses at the gene ends were 7 bases for V and 5 bases for J; bases not matched to a gene: 8. The CDR3 nucleotides read TGTGCCAGCACGCCGTTTACTAGCGGGACCGGGGAGCTGTTTTTT. The encoded protein is CASTPFTSGTGELFF.

The CDR3 region has the DNA TGTGCCAGCAGCTACCACAATGAGCAGTTCTTC. This sequence encodes CASSYHNEQFF. This chain uses TRBV2 with TRBJ2-1; D gene unclear. This CDR3 spans 11 amino acids. Germline-derived CDR1 and CDR2 are SNHLY and FYNNEI. The germline V and J ends were trimmed by 6 bases and 5 bases, with 5 bases remaining between them.

The chain combines TRBV10-3 with TRBJ2-7; 7 bases align to TRBD1. Germline CDR1 ENHRY, CDR2 SYGVKD. This CDR3 contains 15 residues. V lost 7 bases and J lost 2; bases outside the gene matches: 11. In nucleotides, the CDR3 is TGTGCCATCAATGCGAACCGGGACAGAACCTACGAGCAGTACTTC. It encodes CAINANRDRTYEQYF.

The chain joins TRBV7-3 to TRBJ2-5; 7 bases are a match to TRBD1. J lost 5 bases, V lost 2 bases, and 8 bases had no gene match. The CDR3 has 15 amino acids. The germline V gene encodes CDR1 SGHTA and CDR2 FQGTGA. In nucleotides, the CDR3 is TGTGCCAGCAGCTTAGAGGGGGCAGGGAAGGAGACCCAGTACTTC. It codes for CASSLEGAGKETQYF.

The chain uses TRBV2 and TRBJ2-7; 7 bases agree with TRBD2. V lost 6 bases, J lost 1 base, and 6 bases stayed unmatched. This CDR3 has 14 amino acids. CDR1 and CDR2 (germline): SNHLY, FYNNEI. CDR3: CASSLGTTSYEQYF. The CDR3 DNA sequence: TGTGCCAGCAGCCTCGGGACTACATCCTACGAGCAGTACTTC.

This clone has a single count. The chain is built from TRBV5-1 and TRBJ2-7; D possibly corresponds to TRBD1 (5 bases). CDR1 SGHRS and CDR2 YFSETQ come from the germline V gene. Between the trimmed V and J ends, which lost 0 bases and 6 bases, there was a span of 13 bases. The CDR3 sequence is 14 residues long. The CDR3 spells CASSLASREGEQYF. The CDR3 coding sequence is TGCGCCAGCAGCTTGGCCTCCAGGGAAGGCGAGCAGTACTTC.

The chain employs TRBV2 and TRBJ1-3; D not certain. CDR1 and CDR2 (germline): SNHLY, FYNNEI. V was trimmed by 6 bases and J by 0 bases, leaving 15 bases between them. The CDR3 consists of 16 residues. CDR3 nucleotides: TGTGCCAGCAGCTTCCTACGGGGAAGCTCTGGAAACACCATATATTTT. Translation: CASSFLRGSSGNTIYF.

This clone was found a few times. The rearrangement uses TRBV4-3 and TRBJ1-4; D call uncertain. The CDR3 contains 16 residues. Germline CDR1 LGHNA, CDR2 YSLEER. Between the trimmed V and J ends, which lost 1 base and 5 bases, there was a span of 14 bases. The CDR3 DNA reads TGCGCCAGCAGCCAAGGTCTATCCGGGTGGAATGAAAAACTGTTTTTT. This gives the protein CASSQGLSGWNEKLFF.

This chain uses TRBV2 with TRBJ2-3, with TRBD2 identical over 14 bases. Germline-derived CDR1 and CDR2 are SNHLY and FYNNEI. The J segment lost 4 bases and the V segment lost 7 bases, leaving 4 bases of the junction unmatched. CDR3 length: 15 residues. The CDR3 spells CASNMGLAGADTQYF. CDR3 coding DNA: TGTGCCAGCAATATGGGACTAGCGGGGGCAGATACGCAGTATTTT.

The rearrangement uses TRBV6-2 or TRBV6-3 and TRBJ1-5; a weak D match, TRBD1 (5 bases). Trimming left V 2 bases short and J 4 bases short, with 9 bases between. This CDR3 has 14 residues. Per the germline V gene, CDR1 is MNHEY and CDR2 is SVGEGT. The CDR3 protein is CASSYGRGNQPQHF. CDR3 in DNA: TGTGCCAGCAGTTACGGGCGGGGGAATCAGCCCCAGCATTTT.

Only one count was recorded for this clone. The genes are TRBV6-5 and TRBJ1-3; TRBD1 matches at 7 bases. Germline V gene sequence: CDR1 MNHEY, CDR2 SVGAGI. Trimming cost V 5 bases and J 7 bases; bases outside gene matches: 8. The CDR3 sequence is 14 residues long. The CDR3, as DNA: TGTGCCAGCAGTCCGACAGGGTCGTACAACACCATATATTTT. Translated: CASSPTGSYNTIYF.

The chain is built from TRBV30 and TRBJ1-1; D is possibly TRBD1 (6 bases). V dropped 6 bases and J dropped 1 base, with 12 bases sitting between them. The CDR3 has 13 residues. Germline V gene data show CDR1 as GTSNPN and CDR2 as SVGIG (reference sequence). CDR3 sequence: CACKKGGNTEAFF. CDR3 nucleotide sequence: TGTGCCTGTAAAAAAGGGGGGAACACTGAAGCTTTCTTT.

V gene TRBV28 combines with J gene TRBJ1-6; no definite D call. Trimming shortened V by 3 bases and J by 6 bases, and 3 bases separated the two germline ends. The germline CDR1 and CDR2 sequences are MDHEN and SYDVKM. The CDR3 runs to 12 residues. CDR3 bases: TGTGCCAGCAGTTTCGGTAATTCACCCCTCCACTTT. It encodes CASSFGNSPLHF.

This clone was seen only a few times. CDR3 sequence (DNA): TGTGCCAGCTCACCATTCACAGTCGGGGAGCTGTTTTTT. This codes for CASSPFTVGELFF. V gene TRBV18 combines with J gene TRBJ2-2; D is ambiguous. This CDR3 is 13 amino acids long. In germline, CDR1 is KGHSH, CDR2 LQKENI. V lost 2 bases, J lost 7 bases, and 8 bases lay in between. Drawing the rest from reference TRBV18 and TRBJ2-2, the complete variable domain is NAGVMQNPRHLVRRRGQEARLRCSPMKGHSHVYWYRQLPEEGLKFMVYLQKENIIDESGMPKERFSAEFPKEGPSILRIQQVVRGDSAAYFCASSPFTVGELFFGEGSRLTVL.

The genes are TRBV5-1 and TRBJ2-1; 15 positions agree with TRBD2. J was trimmed by 1 base and V by 6 bases; bases with no gene match: 5. Per germline, CDR1 SGHRS and CDR2 YFSETQ. This CDR3 spans 17 amino acids. The chain's CDR3 is CASTGLAGGPSYNEQFF. The CDR3 coding sequence is TGCGCCAGCACCGGACTAGCGGGAGGGCCTTCCTACAATGAGCAGTTCTTC. The full variable domain, its missing parts supplied by reference TRBV5-1 and TRBJ2-1, is KAGVTQTPRYLIKTRGQQVTLSCSPISGHRSVSWYQQTPGQGLQFLFEYFSETQRNKGNFPGRFSGRQFSNSRSEMNVSTLELGDSALYLCASTGLAGGPSYNEQFFGPGTRLTVL.

The chain has TRBV7-8 and TRBJ2-2, with 9 bases that match TRBD1. This CDR3 region has 14 residues. The junction had 5 bases not matched to a gene; V was cut back by 8 bases and J by 4 bases. Germline V lookup: CDR1 SGHVS, CDR2 FQNEAQ. This chain's CDR3 is CASSRTGVTGELFF. In DNA, the CDR3 is TGTGCCAGCTCACGGACAGGGGTCACCGGGGAGCTGTTTTTT.

The sample holds one count of this clone. The rearrangement uses TRBV28 and TRBJ2-1; tentative D call: TRBD2 (5 bases). The V gene lost 5 bases and the J gene lost 5 bases, with 19 bases spanning the gap. This CDR3 contains 16 residues. Germline-derived CDR1 and CDR2 are MDHEN and SYDVKM. This CDR3 reads CASSPQRERFHNEQFF. CDR3 in DNA: TGTGCCAGCAGTCCCCAGAGGGAGCGGTTCCACAATGAGCAGTTCTTC.

The rearrangement uses TRBV28 and TRBJ1-2; 7 bases map to TRBD1. Germline lookup yields CDR1 MDHEN and CDR2 SYDVKM. Trimming at V came to 3 bases and at J to 5 bases, leaving 9 bases not matched to a gene. The CDR3 is 15 residues long. CDR3 sequence: CASSFGTAIGYGYTF. CDR3 in DNA: TGTGCCAGCAGTTTCGGGACAGCAATAGGGTATGGCTACACCTTC.

A single count supports this clone. The chain uses TRBV9 and TRBJ2-1; D remains ambiguous. Trimming removed 0 bases at V and 3 bases at J, with 4 bases between. The CDR3 contains 13 residues. Germline-derived CDR1 and CDR2 are SGDLS and YYNGEE. The CDR3 nucleotides read TGTGCCAGCAGCGTAGATCTCTACAATGAGCAGTTCTTC. It specifies CASSVDLYNEQFF.

The J gene is TRBJ1-1, the V gene TRBV19; no definite D call. This CDR3 is built from 14 residues. The ends were cut back, 3 bases at V and 4 bases at J, with 12 bases in the middle. CDR1 LNHDA and CDR2 SQIVND come from the germline V gene (reference sequence). CDR3: CASSISGGSTEAFF. In DNA form, the CDR3 reads TGTGCCAGTAGTATTTCGGGCGGGAGCACTGAAGCTTTCTTT.